This T cell receptor beta chain was captured in a study of T cell responses to AZD1222 COVID-19 vaccine (dated by TCRdb to the early 2020s). Notes on the research overall: TCR sequencing was performed for over 230 trial participants, of whom around 200 were given two doses of AZD1222 and around 25 were given two doses of MenACWY control vaccine. Enrollment into the trials was organized by age into subgroups of 18-55, 56-69 and 70-plus years, and those subgroups contained roughly 160, 29 and 62 TCR-sequenced participants, respectively. Results the study describes overall, beyond this receptor: Participants were mostly white British and included more females than males, and it was suggested by the authors that clonal diversity may have been underestimated. The 56-69-year group was small, and its depth increase did not reach significance, likely because of low power. Conclusions about previously exposed vaccinees are limited, since just six AZD1222 recipients were seropositive for SARS-CoV-2 at baseline. The whole spike protein was spanned by vaccine-associated CD4 TCRs, and dominant responses were seen in regions 160-218 and 743-854. Because no day 14 peak-response samples were available, repertoires were characterized only after the peak T cell response. Reportedly, close to half of the unique spike-specific TCRs recognized epitopes lying outside the regions that are mutated in the B.1.351 and B.1.1.7 variants. After two AZD1222 doses, both the breadth and the depth of spike-specific TCRs were significantly higher than at day 0 and than in MenACWY recipients.

This clone was observed a single time. Its antigen has not been determined. One base away there is no much larger clone; base qualities are not given. Interpreted using the paper, the time point label stands for: about 28 days (+/-7) after the second vaccine dose. The meaning of the sample's treatment or condition label: meningococcal conjugate vaccine given as trial control. Samples from vaccinated people were obtained from the UK trials COV001 and COV002, which included a single-blind randomized controlled phase 2/3 trial of AZD1222 (ChAdOx1 nCoV-19) in healthy adults. For TCRbeta chain sequencing, PBMC samples were collected from trial participants at day 0 and at day 28 after the second dose. The CDR3 regions of human TCRbeta chains were analyzed by immunosequencing. Per the source publication's procedure: TCRs in the repertoires were matched against a reference library of SARS-CoV-2-specific TCRs that had been generated with the MIRA antigen-specificity platform. Breadth was defined as the fraction of unique TCRs that were SARS-CoV-2-associated, and depth was defined as the fraction of total T cells that were SARS-CoV-2-associated. Using the MIRA data, each spike-specific TCR was assigned both to the spike region to which the TCR was reactive and to a CD4 or CD8 class. Log10-transformed breadth and depth values were compared by one-way ANOVA with Sidak's multiple comparisons tests. Drawn from immuneACCESS, this table holds only the in-frame rearrangements with V and J called that TCRdb kept. Clones are partly lost; checked studies trace under half to an unresolved V gene and leave the rest unexplained. The D gene and trimming were derived from the DNA, and the V and J assignments and clone size from that table. The sample table records some 180,000 clones; just over 90% of these occur just once. Jointly, the top ten make up 3.6% of the sample.

For this chain, trimming is 0 bases at the V end and 4 bases at the J end, and the number of junction bases without a gene match is 0. Per the germline V gene (reference sequence), SGHNT is the CDR1 and YYREEE is the CDR2. The CDR3, cysteine through phenylalanine, is 13 amino acids long. CDR3 DNA only is kept here, 39 bases in frame from base 1. The sequencing here drew on peripheral blood, taken 28 days after the second dose of the MenACWY control vaccine. This clonotype was obtained from an adult who received the MenACWY meningococcal vaccine as a control. Here the chain combines TRBV5-4 and TRBJ2-5, with 7 bases matching TRBD1. The bases are TGTGCCAGCAGCTTGGACAGGGGAGAGACCCAGTACTTC. The translation is CASSLDRGETQYF. Joined to the reference TRBV5-4 and TRBJ2-5 proteins, this CDR3 gives the full variable domain: ETGVTQSPTHLIKTRGQQVTLRCSSQSGHNTVSWYQQALGQGPQFIFQYYREEENGRGNFPPRFSGLQFPNYSSELNVNALELDDSALYLCASSLDRGETQYFGPGTRLLVL.